This entry lists 27 T cell receptor beta chains sequenced from one sample in a study of blood T cell repertoires in COVID-19. The table came from immunoSEQ multiplex PCR; TCRdb's copy has only in-frame clones and leaves some out. The sample carries about 140,000 clones, about four fifths recorded once. The sample consisted of peripheral blood. The receptor source for this set is a human donor in a cohort sampled during active COVID-19.

The V and J genes are TRBV3-1 (or the pseudogene TRBV3-2) and TRBJ1-2; the D is unclear. Germline V gives CDR1 LGHDT, CDR2 YNNKEL (reference sequence). The length of the CDR3 is 12 residues. Trimming stripped 4 bases from V and 7 bases from J, with 10 bases between. CDR3 sequence: CASSREGTGYTF. Written as DNA, the CDR3 is TGTGCCAGCAGCCGTGAGGGAACTGGCTACACCTTC.

The rearrangement uses TRBV7-2 and TRBJ2-2; D gene unclear. V gave up 1 base and J gave up 0 bases, with 6 bases separating them. The CDR3 has 15 amino acids. CDR1 is SGHTA, CDR2 FQGNSA, per germline. CDR3 in amino acids: CASSLVLANTGELFF. In DNA, the CDR3 is TGTGCCAGCAGCTTAGTTCTAGCGAACACCGGGGAGCTGTTTTTT.

The rearrangement uses TRBV19 and TRBJ2-6; D is undetermined. Trimming left V 7 bases short and J 4 bases short, with 5 bases between. CDR1 LNHDA and CDR2 SQIVND come from the germline V gene (reference sequence). This CDR3 has 12 amino acids. The CDR3 spells CASNSGANVLTF. Written as DNA, the CDR3 is TGTGCCAGTAATAGCGGGGCCAACGTCCTGACTTTC.

The CDR3 DNA sequence: TGTGCCAGCACCGCAGGTTCGATAAGACACAGAGATACGCAGTATTTT. Protein product: CASTAGSIRHRDTQYF. V and J are TRBV7-2 and TRBJ2-3; no clear D. Trimming cost V 7 bases and J 5 bases, with 22 bases left between them. The CDR3 covers 16 residues. CDR1 is SGHTA and CDR2 is FQGNSA in the germline V gene. Based on the CDR3 plus reference TRBV7-2 and TRBJ2-3, the full variable domain is GAGVSQSPSNKVTEKGKDVELRCDPISGHTALYWYRQSLGQGLEFLIYFQGNSAPDKSGLPSDRFSAERTGGSVSTLTIQRTQQEDSAVYLCASTAGSIRHRDTQYFGPGTRLTVL.

V usage is TRBV5-1 and J usage is TRBJ2-6, with TRBD1 identical over 12 bases. V shed 0 bases, J shed 0 bases, and the junction held 1 base outside the gene matches. CDR3 length equals 18 residues. Looked up from germline, CDR1 is SGHRS and CDR2 is YFSETQ. CDR3 DNA: TGCGCCAGCAGCTTGGGGGGACAGGGGGCCTCTGGGGCCAACGTCCTGACTTTC. This translates into CASSLGGQGASGANVLTF.

The chain carries TRBV19 and TRBJ2-7, with 10 bases identical to TRBD1. The V and J ends lost 4 bases and 2 bases, in that order; junction bases with no gene match: 2. The length of the CDR3 is 14 residues. Looked up from germline, CDR1 is LNHDA and CDR2 is SQIVND (reference sequence). The CDR3 nucleotides read TGTGCCAGTAGTACCGACAGGGGGCCCTACGAGCAGTACTTC. Translation gives CASSTDRGPYEQYF.

V is TRBV4-3 and J is TRBJ2-3; 7 bases match TRBD2. Germline CDR1 LGHNA, CDR2 YSLEER. The ends lost 0 bases at V and 4 bases at J; junction bases unmatched: 4. This CDR3 has 15 amino acids. CDR3 in amino acids: CASSQERGGADTQYF. CDR3 in DNA: TGCGCCAGCAGCCAAGAGCGGGGAGGGGCAGATACGCAGTATTTT.

This sequence joins TRBV6-1 and TRBJ2-5; D is unresolved. This CDR3 has 14 amino acids. The V gene lost 2 bases and the J gene lost 5 bases, with 12 bases spanning the gap. Germline loops: CDR1 MNHNS, CDR2 SASEGT. CDR3 region: CASSENQATETQYF. DNA for the CDR3: TGTGCCAGCAGTGAAAATCAAGCGACGGAGACCCAGTACTTC.

This chain joins TRBV9 and TRBJ2-7; D is perhaps TRBD1 (6 bases). The CDR3 runs 14 residues. CDR1 SGDLS and CDR2 YYNGEE come from the germline V gene. V shed 4 bases and J shed 2 bases, with 13 bases lying between them. CDR3 sequence reads: CASSQDSITYEQYF. The CDR3 DNA reads as TGTGCCAGCAGCCAGGACAGTATTACCTACGAGCAGTACTTC.

V and J are TRBV19 and TRBJ2-4, with D perhaps matching TRBD2 (5 bases). Trimming shortened V by 5 bases and J by 6 bases, and 17 bases separated the two germline ends. Germline lookup yields CDR1 LNHDA and CDR2 SQIVND (reference sequence). The CDR3 loop spans 15 amino acids. Here the CDR3 DNA reads TGTGCCAGTAGTGGTGCGGCGTCGCGGGTAAACATTCAGTACTTC. Protein sequence: CASSGAASRVNIQYF.

The chain links TRBV7-9 to TRBJ2-5; TRBD1 matches 8 bases. Trimming at V came to 5 bases and at J to 5 bases, leaving 13 bases not matched to a gene. CDR1 and CDR2 (germline): SEHNR, FQNEAQ (reference sequence). This CDR3 region has 16 residues. CDR3 coding DNA: TGTGCCAGCAGCCCTCCGGGACAGGTGGGGTTTGAGACCCAGTACTTC. Translating it yields CASSPPGQVGFETQYF.

The chain carries TRBV3-1 (or the pseudogene TRBV3-2) and TRBJ1-3; tentatively, D is TRBD1 (5 bases). V shed 1 base and J shed 4 bases, with 17 bases lying between them. This CDR3 has 17 residues. Per the germline V gene, CDR1 is LGHDT and CDR2 is YNNKEL (reference sequence). This CDR3 reads CASSQGWGGGSGNTIYF. The CDR3 DNA follows: TGTGCCAGCAGCCAAGGATGGGGCGGGGGGAGCGGAAACACCATATATTTT.

The V and J genes are TRBV18 and TRBJ2-3, with 8 bases fitting TRBD2. The J segment lost 1 base and the V segment lost 6 bases, leaving 6 bases of the junction unmatched. The CDR3 is 15 residues long. The germline CDR1 and CDR2 sequences are KGHSH and LQKENI. This CDR3 is CASSSGTRGTDTQYF. DNA of the CDR3: TGTGCCAGCTCTTCCGGGACTAGAGGCACAGATACGCAGTATTTT.

This rearrangement joins TRBV25-1 to TRBJ2-7, with 9 bases lining up with TRBD2. After removal of 6 bases from V and 3 bases from J, the junction contained 3 bases not matched to a gene. Germline assignment: CDR1 MGHDK and CDR2 SYGVNS. This CDR3 has 13 amino acids. The CDR3 DNA reads TGTGCCAGCAGAAGTAGCGGGAGCTACGAGCAGTACTTC. Encoded protein: CASRSSGSYEQYF.

As for this clone: The same CDR3 also results from other DNA sequences found in this sample. This sequence joins TRBV9 and TRBJ2-2; D may be TRBD2 (6 bases). V lost 2 bases and J 4 bases, leaving 6 bases between the germline ends. CDR1 is SGDLS and CDR2 is YYNGEE in the germline V gene. This CDR3 has 13 amino acids. CDR3 amino acids: CASSVGGTGELFF. The DNA of the CDR3 is TGTGCCAGCAGCGTCGGGGGCACCGGGGAGCTGTTTTTT.

The CDR3 sequence: CASSQEFTGGWNEQFF. The DNA of the CDR3 is TGTGCCAGCAGCCAAGAGTTTACAGGGGGGTGGAATGAGCAGTTCTTC. The rearrangement joins TRBV3-1 (or the pseudogene TRBV3-2) to TRBJ2-1, with TRBD1 identical over 8 bases. Trimming removed 0 bases from V and 7 bases from J; junction bases left unmatched: 8. CDR3 size: 16 residues. CDR1 LGHDT and CDR2 YNNKEL come from the germline V gene (reference sequence).

The sample holds a few counts of this clone. The gene calls are TRBV19 and TRBJ2-3; 8 bases map to TRBD2. The CDR3 spans 15 residues. V dropped 5 bases and J dropped 5; count of bases not matched to a gene: 9. The germline V gene encodes CDR1 LNHDA and CDR2 SQIVND (reference sequence). This chain's CDR3 is CASSAGLAVGDTQYF. DNA for the CDR3: TGTGCCAGTAGTGCCGGACTAGCTGTGGGAGATACGCAGTATTTT.

The chain couples TRBV12-5 to TRBJ1-5; TRBD1 is a possible D gene (5 bases). In germline, CDR1 is LGHNT, CDR2 FRNRAP. V was trimmed by 3 bases and J by 5 bases, leaving 5 bases between them. This CDR3 contains 12 residues. The CDR3 DNA follows: TGTGCTAGTGGTTTACAGGATCAGCCCCAGCATTTT. Amino acids: CASGLQDQPQHF.

This clone appeared a single time. The rearrangement joins TRBV5-1 to TRBJ2-3; no definite D call. The CDR3 spans 13 residues. V lost 5 bases, J lost 7 bases, and 14 bases lay in between. CDR1 and CDR2 from the germline V gene are SGHRS and YFSETQ. The CDR3 sequence: CASSPGRSYTQYF. The CDR3 nucleotides read TGCGCCAGCAGTCCGGGTCGTAGCTATACGCAGTATTTT.

The rearrangement links TRBV5-1 to TRBJ2-3; D unresolved. V dropped 0 bases and J dropped 1 base, with 9 bases sitting between them. The CDR3 runs to 15 residues. Looked up from germline, CDR1 is SGHRS and CDR2 is YFSETQ. CDR3 DNA: TGCGCCAGCAGCTTGGAACAGTCGGGCACAGATACGCAGTATTTT. It specifies CASSLEQSGTDTQYF.

The chain links TRBV30 to TRBJ2-2; tentative D call: TRBD2 (5 bases). CDR3 size: 14 residues. Germline CDR1 GTSNPN, CDR2 SVGIG (reference sequence). V was cut by 4 bases and J by 1 base, with 10 bases left in between. The CDR3 loop is CAWTYGENTGELFF. The DNA for the CDR3 is TGTGCCTGGACTTACGGGGAGAACACCGGGGAGCTGTTTTTT.

V and J are TRBV19 and TRBJ2-3; D is uncertain. This CDR3 contains 14 residues. Trimming cost V 3 bases and J 0 bases, with 7 bases left between them. Germline V lookup: CDR1 LNHDA, CDR2 SQIVND (reference sequence). Here the CDR3 DNA reads TGTGCCAGTAGTATGGCCGGGAGCACAGATACGCAGTATTTT. This translates into CASSMAGSTDTQYF.

V gene TRBV14 combines with J gene TRBJ2-2; D not certain. Trimming took 1 base from V and 0 from J, leaving 12 bases between them. The CDR3 is 17 amino acids. From germline, CDR1 is SGHDN and CDR2 FVKESK. DNA for the CDR3: TGTGCCAGCAGCCAAGCTCGTGGCAGTTCGAACACCGGGGAGCTGTTTTTT. Protein sequence: CASSQARGSSNTGELFF.

V and J are TRBV10-3 and TRBJ1-1; perhaps TRBD1 as D (5 bases). The V end lost 4 bases, the J end lost 5 bases, and 11 bases lay between the germline ends. The germline CDR1 and CDR2 sequences are ENHRY and SYGVKD. The CDR3 sequence is 13 residues long. CDR3 DNA: TGTGCCATCAGTGCGCGACAGCCAACTGAAGCTTTCTTT. Protein product: CAISARQPTEAFF.

The chain carries TRBV7-9 and TRBJ2-1; 15 bases align to TRBD2. The CDR3 covers 16 residues. V shed 5 bases and J 4 bases; nucleotides not matched to a gene: 3. Germline V gives CDR1 SEHNR, CDR2 FQNEAQ (reference sequence). In DNA form, the CDR3 reads TGTGCCAGCAGCCAGGGACTAGCGGGAGGATACAATGAGCAGTTCTTC. Protein sequence: CASSQGLAGGYNEQFF.

V gene TRBV2 combines with J gene TRBJ2-2; D not certain. Germline V gene data show CDR1 as SNHLY and CDR2 as FYNNEI. This CDR3 spans 12 amino acids. With 6 bases removed from V and 3 bases from J, the gap between germline ends came to 5 bases. CDR3 in DNA: TGTGCCAGCAGGCTAGACACCGGGGAGCTGTTTTTT. This codes for CASRLDTGELFF.

The chain combines TRBV9 with TRBJ2-6, with D possibly TRBD1 on 5 matching bases. The V end lost 4 bases, the J end lost 1 base, and 9 bases lay between the germline ends. Germline CDR1 SGDLS, CDR2 YYNGEE. The length of the CDR3 is 15 residues. The CDR3 region is CASSPQGSGANVLTF. CDR3 nucleotide sequence: TGTGCCAGCAGCCCGCAGGGTTCTGGGGCCAACGTCCTGACTTTC.